This T cell receptor (beta chain) was observed in a study of CD8 T cells in Susac syndrome. The TEMRA cells underwent FACS enrichment, while the CD8+ and CD4+ T cells underwent negative isolation. Reverse transcription of roughly 0.45 to 1 ug RNA was performed with random hexamers. Amplification of the TCR beta CDR3 was carried out by immunoSEQ multiplex PCR, which spanned a total of 54 Vbeta and 13 Jbeta segments. TCRdb re-analysed the immunoSEQ multiplex PCR reads in MiXCR, keeping a single row per CDR3 protein. This table has about 200,000 distinct CDR3 sequences, nearly 95% appearing once. There are 11 residues in the CDR3. Trimming removed 0 bases at V and 6 bases at J, with 3 bases between. The germline CDR1 and CDR2 sequences are GTSNPN and SVGIG (reference sequence).

The specimen was CD4+ T cells from PBMCs. This clonotype was sampled from a human donor with multiple sclerosis. The chain has TRBV30 and TRBJ2-1; no reliable D call. Written as DNA, the CDR3 is TGTGCCTGGAGTGTTTTCAATGAGCAGTTCTTC. This gives the protein CAWSVFNEQFF.